This T cell receptor beta chain was found in a study of T cell responses to AZD1222 COVID-19 vaccine (dated by TCRdb to the early 2020s). About the study as a whole: TCR sequencing covered fewer than 250 trial participants: 200 to 210 given two doses of AZD1222 and around 25 given two doses of MenACWY control vaccine. Enrollment into the trials was organized by age into subgroups of 18-55, 56-69 and 70-plus years, and those subgroups contained roughly 150, 30 and 60 TCR-sequenced participants, respectively.

Here is what the overall study found, with its caveats: Reportedly, almost half of the unique spike-specific TCRs recognized epitopes lying outside the regions that are mutated in the B.1.351 and B.1.1.7 variants. A significant rise in spike-specific TCR breadth and depth was observed after two AZD1222 doses relative to day 0 and relative to MenACWY recipients. Because no day 14 peak-response samples were available, the repertoires could be characterized only after the peak T cell response. Conclusions about previously exposed vaccinees are limited because only six or seven AZD1222 recipients were SARS-CoV-2 seropositive at baseline. Most participants were white British and females outnumbered males, and the authors suggested that clonal diversity may have been underestimated. CD4 TCRs associated with the vaccine covered the entire spike protein, and the dominant responses were in regions 160-218 and 743-854. The 56-69-year group was small, and its depth increase did not reach significance, likely because of low power.

As regards this clone: It has no known antigen specificity. The record has no base qualities; no much larger clone is one base away.

The time point label for this specimen denotes: about 28 days (+/-7) after the second vaccine dose. This sample's treatment or condition label indicates: meningococcal conjugate vaccine given as trial control. Vaccinee samples were obtained from the UK trials COV001 and COV002, which included a single-blind randomized controlled phase 2/3 trial of AZD1222 (ChAdOx1 nCoV-19) in healthy adults. For TCRbeta chain sequencing, PBMC samples from trial participants were taken at day 0 and at day 28 after the second dose. The CDR3 regions of human TCRbeta chains were analyzed by immunosequencing. Concerning the study's data processing: Repertoire TCRs were matched against a reference library of SARS-CoV-2-specific TCRs generated with the MIRA antigen-specificity platform. Breadth was defined as the fraction of unique TCRs that were SARS-CoV-2-associated. Depth was defined as the fraction of total T cells that were SARS-CoV-2-associated. Using the MIRA data, each spike-specific TCR was mapped to the spike region that the TCR reacts to and placed in a CD4 or CD8 class. Log10-transformed breadth and depth values were compared by one-way ANOVA with Sidak's multiple comparisons tests. TCRdb took this table from immuneACCESS and kept in-frame rearrangements with V and J called. Such tables lack part of the clones; where checked against another copy, unresolved V genes explain under half of the gap, and the rest is unexplained. V and J calls and clone size are copied from that table; D and trimming were computed from the DNA. This sample is represented by 140,000 to 150,000 clones; 75% to 95% of them were singletons. Around 8% of the sample lies in the top ten.

The specimen was peripheral blood, collected 28 days after the second dose of the MenACWY control vaccine. The sequence was collected from an adult who received the MenACWY meningococcal vaccine as a control.

For the CDR3, the sequence is CASSKVQGNQPQHF. At the DNA level, the sequence is TGTGCCAGCAGCAAAGTACAGGGCAATCAGCCCCAGCATTTT. This chain joins TRBV21-1 to TRBJ1-5; the D call in the table, TRBD1, was not verified against the DNA. TRBV21-1 is termed a pseudogene. There are 14 amino acids in the CDR3, from cysteine to phenylalanine inclusive. Solely the CDR3 DNA is kept, with 42 bases framed from the first base.